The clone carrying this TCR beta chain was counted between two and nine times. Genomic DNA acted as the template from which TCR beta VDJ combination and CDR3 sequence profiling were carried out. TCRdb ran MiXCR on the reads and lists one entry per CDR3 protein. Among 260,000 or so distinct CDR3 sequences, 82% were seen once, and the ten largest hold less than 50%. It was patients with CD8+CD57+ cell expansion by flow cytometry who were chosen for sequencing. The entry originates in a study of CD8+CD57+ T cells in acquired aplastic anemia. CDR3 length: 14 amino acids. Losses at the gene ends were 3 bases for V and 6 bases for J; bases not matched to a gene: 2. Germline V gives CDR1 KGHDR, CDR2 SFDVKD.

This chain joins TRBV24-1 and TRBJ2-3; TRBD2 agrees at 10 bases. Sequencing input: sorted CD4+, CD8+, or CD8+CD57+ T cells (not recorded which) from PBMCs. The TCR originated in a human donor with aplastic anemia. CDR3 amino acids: CATSDGTSVDTQYF. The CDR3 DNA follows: TGTGCCACCAGTGATGGGACTAGCGTTGATACGCAGTATTTT.